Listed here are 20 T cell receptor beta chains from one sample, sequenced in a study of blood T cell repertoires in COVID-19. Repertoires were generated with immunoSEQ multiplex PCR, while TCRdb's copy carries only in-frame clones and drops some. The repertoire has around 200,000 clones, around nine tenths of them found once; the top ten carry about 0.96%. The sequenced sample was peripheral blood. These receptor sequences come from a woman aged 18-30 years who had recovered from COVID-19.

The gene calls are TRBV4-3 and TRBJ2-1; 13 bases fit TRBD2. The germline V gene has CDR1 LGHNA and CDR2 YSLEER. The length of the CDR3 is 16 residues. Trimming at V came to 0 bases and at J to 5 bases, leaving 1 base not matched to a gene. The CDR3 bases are TGCGCCAGCAGCCAAGAGGGACTAGCGGGAAACAATGAGCAGTTCTTC. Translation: CASSQEGLAGNNEQFF.

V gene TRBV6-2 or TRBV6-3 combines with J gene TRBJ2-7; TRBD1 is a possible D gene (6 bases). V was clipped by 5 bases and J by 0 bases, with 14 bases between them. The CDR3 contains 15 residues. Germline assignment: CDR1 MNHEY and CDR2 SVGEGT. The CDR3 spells CASSTTDRSSYEQYF. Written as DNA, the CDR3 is TGTGCCAGCAGTACCACCGACAGGAGCTCCTACGAGCAGTACTTC.

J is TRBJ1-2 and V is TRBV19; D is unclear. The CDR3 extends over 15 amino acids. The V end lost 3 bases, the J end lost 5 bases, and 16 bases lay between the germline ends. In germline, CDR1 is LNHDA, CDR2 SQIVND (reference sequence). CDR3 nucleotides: TGTGCCAGTAGTATTGGTCTGGGCAGAGGGTATGGCTACACCTTC. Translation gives CASSIGLGRGYGYTF.

The CDR3 sequence: CASRGTSGRDEQYV. CDR3 in DNA: TGTGCCAGCAGAGGGACTAGCGGGAGAGACGAGCAGTACGTC. The V call is TRBV6-6, the J call TRBJ2-7; TRBD2 aligns across 14 bases. The CDR3 is made up of 14 amino acids. Trimming cost V 6 bases and J 5 bases; bases outside gene matches: 3. Germline V gives CDR1 MNHNY, CDR2 SVGAGI (reference sequence).

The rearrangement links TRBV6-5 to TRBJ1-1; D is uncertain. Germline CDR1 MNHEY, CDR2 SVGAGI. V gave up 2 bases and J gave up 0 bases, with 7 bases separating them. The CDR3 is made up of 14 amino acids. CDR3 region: CASSYDSVNTEAFF. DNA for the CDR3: TGTGCCAGCAGTTACGATAGCGTGAACACTGAAGCTTTCTTT.

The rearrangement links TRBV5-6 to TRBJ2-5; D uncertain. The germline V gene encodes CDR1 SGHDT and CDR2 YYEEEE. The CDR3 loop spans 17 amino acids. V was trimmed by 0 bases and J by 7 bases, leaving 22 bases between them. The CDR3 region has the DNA TGTGCCAGCAGCTTGGATCGTAAAAGGAGTTTGATTGGGACCCAGTACTTC. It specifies CASSLDRKRSLIGTQYF.

The CDR3 DNA is TGTGCCAGCAGCATAACAGGGACAGAGACCCAGTACTTC. It encodes CASSITGTETQYF. This chain uses TRBV7-2 with TRBJ2-5, with D perhaps TRBD1 (6 bases). Trimming left V 5 bases short and J 4 bases short, with 11 bases between. Germline V gene lookup returns CDR1 SGHTA and CDR2 FQGNSA. The CDR3 runs 13 residues.

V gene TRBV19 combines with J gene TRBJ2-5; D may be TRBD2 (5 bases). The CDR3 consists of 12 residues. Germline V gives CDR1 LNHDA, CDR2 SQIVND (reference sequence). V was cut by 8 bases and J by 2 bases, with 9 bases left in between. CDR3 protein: CASSRLQETQYF. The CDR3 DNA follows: TGTGCCAGTTCGAGACTACAAGAGACCCAGTACTTC. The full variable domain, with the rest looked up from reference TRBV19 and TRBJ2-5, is DGGITQSPKYLFRKEGQNVTLSCEQNLNHDAMYWYRQDPGQGLRLIYYSQIVNDFQKGDIAEGYSVSREKKESFPLTVTSAQKNPTAFYLCASSRLQETQYFGPGTRLLVL.

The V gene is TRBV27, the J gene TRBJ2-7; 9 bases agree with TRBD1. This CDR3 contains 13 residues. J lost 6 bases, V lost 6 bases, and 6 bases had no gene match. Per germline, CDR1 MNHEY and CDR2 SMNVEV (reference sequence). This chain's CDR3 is CASSWTGVGEQYF. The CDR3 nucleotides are TGTGCCAGCAGCTGGACAGGGGTAGGCGAGCAGTACTTC.

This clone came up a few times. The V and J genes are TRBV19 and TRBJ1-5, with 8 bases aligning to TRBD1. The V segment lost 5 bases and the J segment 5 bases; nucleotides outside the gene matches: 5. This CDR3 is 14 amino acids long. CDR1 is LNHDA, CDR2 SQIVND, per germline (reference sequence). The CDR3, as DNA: TGTGCCAGTAGTGAGACAGGGGTATATCAGCCCCAGCATTTT. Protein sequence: CASSETGVYQPQHF.

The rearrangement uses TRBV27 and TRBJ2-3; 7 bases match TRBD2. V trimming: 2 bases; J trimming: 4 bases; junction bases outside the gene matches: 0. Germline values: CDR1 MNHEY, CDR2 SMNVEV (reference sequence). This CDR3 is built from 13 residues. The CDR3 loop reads CASSLAGADTQYF. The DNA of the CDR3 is TGTGCCAGCAGTTTAGCGGGAGCAGATACGCAGTATTTT.

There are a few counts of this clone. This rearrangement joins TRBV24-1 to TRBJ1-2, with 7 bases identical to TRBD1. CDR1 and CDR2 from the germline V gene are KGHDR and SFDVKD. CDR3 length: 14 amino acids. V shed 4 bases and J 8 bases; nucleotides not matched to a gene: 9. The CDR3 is CATSESDRARGYTF. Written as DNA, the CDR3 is TGTGCCACCAGTGAATCTGACAGGGCTCGAGGCTACACCTTC.

CDR3 nucleotides: TGTGCCAGTAGTATTGCGGGGGCGCGCAATTCACCCCTCCACTTT. It is translated as CASSIAGARNSPLHF. This chain uses TRBV19 with TRBJ1-6; D is perhaps TRBD1 (6 bases). Germline V gene sequence: CDR1 LNHDA, CDR2 SQIVND (reference sequence). This CDR3 region has 15 residues. Trimming removed 3 bases from V and 7 bases from J, with 13 bases in between.

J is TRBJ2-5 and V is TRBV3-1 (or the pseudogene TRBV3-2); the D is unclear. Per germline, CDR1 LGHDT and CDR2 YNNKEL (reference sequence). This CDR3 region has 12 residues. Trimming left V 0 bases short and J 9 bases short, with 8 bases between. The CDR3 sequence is CASSQDSRAQYF. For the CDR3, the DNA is TGTGCCAGCAGCCAAGATTCCCGGGCCCAGTACTTC.

This CDR3 is CASSPVAGTYEQYF. The DNA of the CDR3 is TGTGCCAGCTCACCGGTAGCGGGGACCTACGAGCAGTACTTC. The chain employs TRBV18 and TRBJ2-7; 8 nucleotides match TRBD2. This CDR3 has 14 amino acids. Germline CDR1 reads KGHSH; CDR2 reads LQKENI. J gave up 2 bases and V 3 bases, and 3 bases lay outside the gene matches.

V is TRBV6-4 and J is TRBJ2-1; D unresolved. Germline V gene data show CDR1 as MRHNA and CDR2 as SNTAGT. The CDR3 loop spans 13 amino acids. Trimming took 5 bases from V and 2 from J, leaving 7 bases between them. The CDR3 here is CASSQSTYNEQFF. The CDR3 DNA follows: TGTGCCAGCAGTCAGTCCACCTACAATGAGCAGTTCTTC.

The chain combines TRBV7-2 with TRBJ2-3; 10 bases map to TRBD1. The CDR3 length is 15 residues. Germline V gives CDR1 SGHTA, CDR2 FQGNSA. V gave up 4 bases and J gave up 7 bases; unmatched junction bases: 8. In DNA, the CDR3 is TGTGCCAGCAGCTCTTCGACAGGGGGCGCAAATACGCAGTATTTT. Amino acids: CASSSSTGGANTQYF.

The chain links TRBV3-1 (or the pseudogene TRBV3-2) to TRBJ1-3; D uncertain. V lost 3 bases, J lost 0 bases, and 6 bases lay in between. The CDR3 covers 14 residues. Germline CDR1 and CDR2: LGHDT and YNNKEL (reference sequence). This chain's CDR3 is CASSHGSSGNTIYF. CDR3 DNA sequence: TGTGCCAGCAGCCACGGGAGCTCTGGAAACACCATATATTTT.

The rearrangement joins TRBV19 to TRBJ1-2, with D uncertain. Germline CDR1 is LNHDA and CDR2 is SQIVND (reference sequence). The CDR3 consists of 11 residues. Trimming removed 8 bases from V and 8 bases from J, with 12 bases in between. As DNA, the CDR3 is TGTGCCAGTGAGCGCGAAGGCGGCTACACCTTC. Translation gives CASEREGGYTF.

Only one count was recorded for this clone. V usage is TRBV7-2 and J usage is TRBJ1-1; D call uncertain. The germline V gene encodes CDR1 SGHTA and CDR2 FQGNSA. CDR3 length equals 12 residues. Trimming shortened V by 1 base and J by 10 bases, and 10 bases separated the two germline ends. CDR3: CASSLEWGGAFF. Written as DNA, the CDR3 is TGTGCCAGCAGCTTAGAATGGGGAGGAGCTTTCTTT.